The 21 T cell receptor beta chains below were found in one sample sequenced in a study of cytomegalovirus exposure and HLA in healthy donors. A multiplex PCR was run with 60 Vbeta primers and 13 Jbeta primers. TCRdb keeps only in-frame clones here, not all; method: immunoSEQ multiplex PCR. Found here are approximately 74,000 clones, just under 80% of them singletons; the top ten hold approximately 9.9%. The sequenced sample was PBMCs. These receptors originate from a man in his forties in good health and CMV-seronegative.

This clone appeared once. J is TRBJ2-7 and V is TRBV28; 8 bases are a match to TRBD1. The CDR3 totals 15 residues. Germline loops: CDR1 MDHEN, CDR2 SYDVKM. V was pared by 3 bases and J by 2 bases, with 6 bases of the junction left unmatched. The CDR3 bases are TGTGCCAGCAGTTTTCCCGACAGGGGTACCTACGAGCAGTACTTC. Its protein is CASSFPDRGTYEQYF. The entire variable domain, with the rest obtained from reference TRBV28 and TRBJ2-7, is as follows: DVKVTQSSRYLVKRTGEKVFLECVQDMDHENMFWYRQDPGLGLRLIYFSYDVKMKEKGDIPEGYSVSREKKERFSLILESASTNQTSMYLCASSFPDRGTYEQYFGPGTRLTVT.

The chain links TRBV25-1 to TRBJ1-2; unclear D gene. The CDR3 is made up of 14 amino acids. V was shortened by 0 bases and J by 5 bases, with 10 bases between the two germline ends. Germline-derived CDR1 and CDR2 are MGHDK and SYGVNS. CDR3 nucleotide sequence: TGTGCCAGCAGTGAATATAGCCTGACTTATGGCTACACCTTC. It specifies CASSEYSLTYGYTF.

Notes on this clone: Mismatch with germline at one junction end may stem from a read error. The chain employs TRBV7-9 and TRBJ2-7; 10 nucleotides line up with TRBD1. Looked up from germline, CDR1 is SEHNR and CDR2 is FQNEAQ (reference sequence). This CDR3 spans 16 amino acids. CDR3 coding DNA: TGTTCCAGCAGCTCCCCTGGCGGACAGGGGGTTTGGGAGCAGTACTTC. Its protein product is CSSSSPGGQGVWEQYF.

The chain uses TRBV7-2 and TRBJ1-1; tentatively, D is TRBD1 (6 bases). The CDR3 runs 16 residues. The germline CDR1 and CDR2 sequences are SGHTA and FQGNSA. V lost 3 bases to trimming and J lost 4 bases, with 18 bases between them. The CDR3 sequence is CASSFRPRGASTEAFF. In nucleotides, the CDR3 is TGTGCCAGCAGCTTTAGGCCGCGGGGGGCGAGCACTGAAGCTTTCTTT.

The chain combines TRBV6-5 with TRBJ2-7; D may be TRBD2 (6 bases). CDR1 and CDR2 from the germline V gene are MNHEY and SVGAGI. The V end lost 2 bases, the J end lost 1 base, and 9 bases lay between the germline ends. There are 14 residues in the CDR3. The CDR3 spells CASSYRRGSYEQYF. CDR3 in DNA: TGTGCCAGCAGTTACCGGCGGGGATCCTACGAGCAGTACTTC.

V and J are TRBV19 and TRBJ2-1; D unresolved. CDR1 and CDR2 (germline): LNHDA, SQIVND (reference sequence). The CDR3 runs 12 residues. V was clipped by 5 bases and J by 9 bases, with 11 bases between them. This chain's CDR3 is CASSYPGSEQFF. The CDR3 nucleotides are TGTGCCAGTAGTTATCCAGGCAGTGAGCAGTTCTTC.

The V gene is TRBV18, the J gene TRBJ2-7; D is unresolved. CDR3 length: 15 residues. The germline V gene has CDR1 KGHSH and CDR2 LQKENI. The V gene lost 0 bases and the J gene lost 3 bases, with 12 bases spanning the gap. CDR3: CASSPPQSIGYEQYF. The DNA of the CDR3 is TGTGCCAGCTCACCACCGCAATCTATCGGCTACGAGCAGTACTTC.

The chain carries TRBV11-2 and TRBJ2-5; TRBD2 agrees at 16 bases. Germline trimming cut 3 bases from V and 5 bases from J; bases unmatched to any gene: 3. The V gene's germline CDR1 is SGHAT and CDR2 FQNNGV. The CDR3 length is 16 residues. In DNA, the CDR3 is TGTGCCAGCAGCTTGGGGACTAGCGGGGGGGCGGAGACCCAGTACTTC. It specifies CASSLGTSGGAETQYF.

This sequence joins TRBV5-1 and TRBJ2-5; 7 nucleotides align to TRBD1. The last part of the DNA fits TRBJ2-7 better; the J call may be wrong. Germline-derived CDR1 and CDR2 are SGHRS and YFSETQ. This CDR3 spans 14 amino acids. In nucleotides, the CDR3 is TGCGCCAGCAGCTCACAGGGGCCGACCTACGAGCAGTACTTC. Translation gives CASSSQGPTYEQYF.

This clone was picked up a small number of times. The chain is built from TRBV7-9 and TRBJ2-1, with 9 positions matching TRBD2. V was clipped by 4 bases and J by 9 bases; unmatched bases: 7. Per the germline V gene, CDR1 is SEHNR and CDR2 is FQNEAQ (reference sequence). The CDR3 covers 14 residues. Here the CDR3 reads CASSYTGTSTEQFF. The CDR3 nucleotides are TGTGCCAGCAGCTACACCGGGACTAGCACTGAGCAGTTCTTC.

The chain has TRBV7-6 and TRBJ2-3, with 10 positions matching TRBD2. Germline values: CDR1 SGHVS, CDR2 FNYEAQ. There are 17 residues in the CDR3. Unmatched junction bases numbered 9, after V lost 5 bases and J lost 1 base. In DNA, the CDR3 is TGTGCCAGCAGCCGCGGAGCGGGAGGGCCGGGCACAGATACGCAGTATTTT. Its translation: CASSRGAGGPGTDTQYF.

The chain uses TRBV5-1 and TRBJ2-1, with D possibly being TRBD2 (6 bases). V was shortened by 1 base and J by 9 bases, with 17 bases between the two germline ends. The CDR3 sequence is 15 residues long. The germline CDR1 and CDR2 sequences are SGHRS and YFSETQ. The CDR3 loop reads CASSLPGSLGGEQFF. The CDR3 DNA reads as TGCGCCAGCAGCTTGCCCGGGTCCTTGGGGGGTGAGCAGTTCTTC.

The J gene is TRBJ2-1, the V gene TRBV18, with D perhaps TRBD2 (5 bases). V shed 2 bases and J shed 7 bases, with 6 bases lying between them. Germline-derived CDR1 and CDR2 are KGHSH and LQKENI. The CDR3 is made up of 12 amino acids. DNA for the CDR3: TGTGCCAGCTCACCAAGGAGGAATGAGCAGTTCTTC. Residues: CASSPRRNEQFF.

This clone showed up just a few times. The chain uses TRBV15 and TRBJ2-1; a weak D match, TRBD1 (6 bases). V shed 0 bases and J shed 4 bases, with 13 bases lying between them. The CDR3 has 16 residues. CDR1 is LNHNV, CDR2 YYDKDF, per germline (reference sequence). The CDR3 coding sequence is TGTGCCACCAGCAGAGACGCTAACAGGGTTTACAATGAGCAGTTCTTC. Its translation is CATSRDANRVYNEQFF.

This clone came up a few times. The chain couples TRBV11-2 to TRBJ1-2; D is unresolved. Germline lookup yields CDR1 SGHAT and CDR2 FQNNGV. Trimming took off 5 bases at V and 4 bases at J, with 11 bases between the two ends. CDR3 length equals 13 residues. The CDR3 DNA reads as TGTGCCAGCAGCATCGGGTCCGGCTATGGCTACACCTTC. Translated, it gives CASSIGSGYGYTF. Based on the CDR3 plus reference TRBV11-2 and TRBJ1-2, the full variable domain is EAGVAQSPRYKIIEKRQSVAFWCNPISGHATLYWYQQILGQGPKLLIQFQNNGVVDDSQLPKDRFSAERLKGVDSTLKIQPAKLEDSAVYLCASSIGSGYGYTFGSGTRLTVV.

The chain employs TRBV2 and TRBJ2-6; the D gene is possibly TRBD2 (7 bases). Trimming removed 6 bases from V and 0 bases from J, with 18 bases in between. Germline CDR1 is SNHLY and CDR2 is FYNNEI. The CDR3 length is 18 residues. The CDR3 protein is CASRGGRTARSGANVLTF. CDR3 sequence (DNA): TGTGCCAGCAGGGGGGGGCGGACCGCCCGCTCTGGGGCCAACGTCCTGACTTTC.

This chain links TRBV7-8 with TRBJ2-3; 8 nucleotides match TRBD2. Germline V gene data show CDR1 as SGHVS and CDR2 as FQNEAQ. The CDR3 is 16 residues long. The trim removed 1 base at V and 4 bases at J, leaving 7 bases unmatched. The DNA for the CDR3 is TGTGCCAGCAGCTTAGATGGGCGGGGGGCGTCAGATACGCAGTATTTT. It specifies CASSLDGRGASDTQYF.

This CDR3 is CAISESAGINQPQHF. In DNA form, the CDR3 reads TGTGCCATCAGTGAGTCCGCGGGGATCAATCAGCCCCAGCATTTT. This rearrangement joins TRBV10-3 to TRBJ1-5; D uncertain. Germline V CDR1 and CDR2: ENHRY, SYGVKD. Trimming removed 0 bases at V and 3 bases at J, with 9 bases between. The CDR3 sequence is 15 residues long.

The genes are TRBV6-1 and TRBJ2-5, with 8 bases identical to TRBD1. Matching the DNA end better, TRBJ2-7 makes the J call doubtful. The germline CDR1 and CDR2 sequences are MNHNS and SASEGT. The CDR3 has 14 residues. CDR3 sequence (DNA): TGTGCCAGCAGTGAAGGGTACAGGGGGGACGAGCAGTACTTC. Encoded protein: CASSEGYRGDEQYF.

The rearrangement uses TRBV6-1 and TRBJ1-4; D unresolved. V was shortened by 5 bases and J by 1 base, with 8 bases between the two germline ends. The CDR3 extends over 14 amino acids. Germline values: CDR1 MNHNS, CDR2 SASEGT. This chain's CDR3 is CASSWRETNEKLFF. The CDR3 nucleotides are TGTGCCAGCAGTTGGAGGGAAACTAATGAAAAACTGTTTTTT.

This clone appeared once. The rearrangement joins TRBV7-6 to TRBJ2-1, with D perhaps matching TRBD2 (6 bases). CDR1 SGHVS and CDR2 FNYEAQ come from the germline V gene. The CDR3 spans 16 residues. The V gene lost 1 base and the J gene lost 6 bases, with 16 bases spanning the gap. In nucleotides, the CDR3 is TGTGCCAGCAGCTTAGGGTCCGGGAGCTTAGGCAATGAGCAGTTCTTC. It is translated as CASSLGSGSLGNEQFF.